One sample yielded the 10 T cell receptor beta chains listed below, sequenced in a study of early stage breast cancer tumors. Profiled with immunoSEQ multiplex PCR; TCRdb holds only in-frame clones, not every one. The sample shows about 51,000 clones, roughly 73% of them seen only once. Sequenced material: blood. The receptors here all came from a person aged 35 to 50 with breast cancer.

J is TRBJ1-5 and V is TRBV2, with D possibly being TRBD1 (5 bases). Germline V gives CDR1 SNHLY, CDR2 FYNNEI. The length of the CDR3 is 15 residues. Trimming pared 4 bases from V and 4 bases from J, leaving 14 bases between. The CDR3 sequence: CASSVNGQSNQPQHF. The CDR3 region has the DNA TGTGCCAGCAGTGTTAATGGACAATCAAATCAGCCCCAGCATTTT.

The chain employs TRBV10-3 and TRBJ2-2; 10 bases align to TRBD2. Trimming at V came to 5 bases and at J to 7 bases, leaving 7 bases not matched to a gene. CDR3 length equals 15 residues. Per the germline V gene, CDR1 is ENHRY and CDR2 is SYGVKD. The CDR3 DNA reads TGTGCCATCAGTCAAGCGGGAGGGCCGGGCGGGGAGCTGTTTTTT. Its translation is CAISQAGGPGGELFF.

The genes are TRBV2 and TRBJ2-7; 8 bases are a match to TRBD1. The CDR3 sequence is 14 residues long. J gave up 5 bases and V 6 bases, and 9 bases lay outside the gene matches. CDR1 and CDR2 (germline): SNHLY, FYNNEI. The CDR3 DNA is TGTGCCAGCAGGGGATACAGGGGGAGTAACGAGCAGTACTTC. Amino acid sequence: CASRGYRGSNEQYF.

The chain uses TRBV4-1 and TRBJ2-3, with 7 bases that match TRBD1. There are 16 residues in the CDR3. V was clipped by 0 bases and J by 8 bases; unmatched bases: 11. Germline values: CDR1 MGHRA, CDR2 YSYEKL. The CDR3 sequence is CASSQDWTGETRTQYF. The CDR3 nucleotides read TGCGCCAGCAGCCAAGATTGGACAGGTGAGACCCGTACGCAGTATTTT.

This chain links TRBV1 with TRBJ2-1. TRBV1 is a listed pseudogene. The CDR3 extends over 20 amino acids. The CDR3, as DNA: TGCACCAGCAGCCAAGACCCCAATCCCCGCAACGGCAGCTCCTACAATGAGCAGTTCTTC. Its translation: CTSSQDPNPRNGSSYNEQFF.

The chain recombines TRBV6-5 with TRBJ1-1; D is ambiguous. V gave up 5 bases and J gave up 0 bases, with 7 bases separating them. The CDR3 totals 13 residues. The germline V gene has CDR1 MNHEY and CDR2 SVGAGI. The CDR3 sequence: CASSALMNTEAFF. CDR3 in DNA: TGTGCCAGCAGTGCACTCATGAACACTGAAGCTTTCTTT.

This clone occurred once. V is TRBV19 and J is TRBJ1-2, with D possibly TRBD1 on 5 matching bases. The CDR3 spans 16 residues. Trimming stripped 7 bases from V and 0 bases from J, with 18 bases between. CDR1 LNHDA and CDR2 SQIVND come from the germline V gene (reference sequence). The CDR3 is CASKLRDGPANYGYTF. The CDR3 DNA follows: TGTGCCAGTAAACTGCGGGACGGGCCAGCTAACTATGGCTACACCTTC.

The table lists this clone with a few counts. The V gene is TRBV2, the J gene TRBJ1-2; perhaps TRBD1 as D (6 bases). Trimming left V 11 bases short and J 1 base short, with 8 bases between. From germline, CDR1 is SNHLY and CDR2 FYNNEI. This CDR3 is built from 11 residues. In DNA form, the CDR3 reads TGTGCCGAACAGGGTAACTATGGCTACACCTTC. This codes for CAEQGNYGYTF.

V gene TRBV7-2 combines with J gene TRBJ2-7; D call uncertain. The germline V gene has CDR1 SGHTA and CDR2 FQGNSA. CDR3 length: 15 residues. The ends were cut back, 1 base at V and 0 bases at J, with 10 bases in the middle. In nucleotides, the CDR3 is TGTGCCAGCAGCTTAGAGGCAGGCTTCTCCTACGAGCAGTACTTC. Translating gives CASSLEAGFSYEQYF.

V and J are TRBV5-4 and TRBJ2-1; possibly TRBD2 for D (6 bases). Germline CDR1 is SGHNT and CDR2 is YYREEE (reference sequence). V lost 7 bases and J lost 2, with 16 bases in between. This CDR3 comprises 15 residues. This CDR3 is CASSSGSTAYNEQFF. The CDR3 region has the DNA TGTGCCAGCTCCTCCGGGAGTACCGCCTACAATGAGCAGTTCTTC.